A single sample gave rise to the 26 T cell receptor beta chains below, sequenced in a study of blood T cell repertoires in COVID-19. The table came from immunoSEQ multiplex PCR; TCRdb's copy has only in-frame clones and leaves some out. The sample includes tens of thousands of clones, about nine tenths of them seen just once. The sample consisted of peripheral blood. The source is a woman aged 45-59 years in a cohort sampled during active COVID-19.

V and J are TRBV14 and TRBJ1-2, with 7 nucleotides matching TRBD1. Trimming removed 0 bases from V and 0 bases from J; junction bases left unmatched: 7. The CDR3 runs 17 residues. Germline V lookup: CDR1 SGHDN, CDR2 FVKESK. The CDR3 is CASSQDRGQGPNYGYTF. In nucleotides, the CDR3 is TGTGCCAGCAGCCAAGATAGGGGGCAGGGCCCTAACTATGGCTACACCTTC. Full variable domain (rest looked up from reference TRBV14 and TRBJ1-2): EAGVTQFPSHSVIEKGQTVTLRCDPISGHDNLYWYRRVMGKEIKFLLHFVKESKQDESGMPNNRFLAERTGGTYSTLKVQPAELEDSGVYFCASSQDRGQGPNYGYTFGSGTRLTVV.

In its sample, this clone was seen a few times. Here the CDR3 reads CARDRGGSPLHF. As DNA, the CDR3 is TGTGCCAGGGACAGGGGCGGTTCACCCCTCCACTTT. This chain uses TRBV6-4 with TRBJ1-6; 9 nucleotides line up with TRBD1. Germline V gene data show CDR1 as MRHNA and CDR2 as SNTAGT. The CDR3 runs to 12 residues. The junction had 3 bases not matched to a gene; V was cut back by 9 bases and J by 9 bases.

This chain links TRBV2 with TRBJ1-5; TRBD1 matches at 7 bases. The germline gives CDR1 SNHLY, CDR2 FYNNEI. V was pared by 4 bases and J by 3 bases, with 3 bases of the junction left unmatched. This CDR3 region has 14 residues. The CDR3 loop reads CASSAGQVNQPQHF. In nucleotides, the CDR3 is TGTGCCAGCAGTGCTGGACAGGTCAATCAGCCCCAGCATTTT.

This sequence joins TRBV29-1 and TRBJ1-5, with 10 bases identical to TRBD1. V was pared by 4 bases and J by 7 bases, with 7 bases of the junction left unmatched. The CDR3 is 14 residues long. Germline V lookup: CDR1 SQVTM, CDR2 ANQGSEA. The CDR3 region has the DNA TGCAGCGTTGGTATGGGACAGGGGAACCAGCCCCAGCATTTT. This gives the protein CSVGMGQGNQPQHF.

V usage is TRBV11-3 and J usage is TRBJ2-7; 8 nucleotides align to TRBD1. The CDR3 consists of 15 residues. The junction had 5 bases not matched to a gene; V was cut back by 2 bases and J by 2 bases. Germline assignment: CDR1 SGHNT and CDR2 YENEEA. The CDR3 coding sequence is TGTGCCAGCAGCTTACGACAGGGGCCAACCTACGAGCAGTACTTC. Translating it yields CASSLRQGPTYEQYF.

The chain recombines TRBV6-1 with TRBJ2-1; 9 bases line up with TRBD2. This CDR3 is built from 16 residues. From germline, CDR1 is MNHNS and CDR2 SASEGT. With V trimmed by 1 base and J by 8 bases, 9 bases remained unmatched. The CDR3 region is CASSEDGGRAGDEQFF. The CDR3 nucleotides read TGTGCCAGCAGTGAAGACGGCGGGAGGGCCGGGGATGAGCAGTTCTTC.

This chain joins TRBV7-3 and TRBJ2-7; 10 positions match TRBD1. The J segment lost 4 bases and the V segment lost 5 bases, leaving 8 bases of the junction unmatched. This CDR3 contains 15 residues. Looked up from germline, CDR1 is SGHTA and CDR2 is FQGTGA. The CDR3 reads CASSPTGGPVYEQYF. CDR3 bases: TGTGCCAGCAGCCCGACAGGGGGCCCGGTATACGAGCAGTACTTC. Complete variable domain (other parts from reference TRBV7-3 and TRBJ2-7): GAGVSQTPSNKVTEKGKYVELRCDPISGHTALYWYRQSLGQGPEFLIYFQGTGAADDSGLPNDRFFAVRPEGSVSTLKIQRTERGDSAVYLCASSPTGGPVYEQYFGPGTRLTVT.

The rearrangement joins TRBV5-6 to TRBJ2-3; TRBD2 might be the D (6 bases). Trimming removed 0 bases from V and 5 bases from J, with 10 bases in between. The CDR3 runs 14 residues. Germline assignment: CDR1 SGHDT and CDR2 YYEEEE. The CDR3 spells CASSLGGAKDTQYF. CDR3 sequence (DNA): TGTGCCAGCAGCTTGGGCGGGGCGAAAGATACGCAGTATTTT. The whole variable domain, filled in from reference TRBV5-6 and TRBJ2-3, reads DAGVTQSPTHLIKTRGQQVTLRCSPKSGHDTVSWYQQALGQGPQFIFQYYEEEERQRGNFPDRFSGHQFPNYSSELNVNALLLGDSALYLCASSLGGAKDTQYFGPGTRLTVL.

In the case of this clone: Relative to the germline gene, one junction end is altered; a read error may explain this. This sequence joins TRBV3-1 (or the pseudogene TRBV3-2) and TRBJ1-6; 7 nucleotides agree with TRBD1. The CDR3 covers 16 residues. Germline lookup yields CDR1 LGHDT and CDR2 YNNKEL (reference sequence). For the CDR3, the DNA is TGTGCCAGCAGCCCTACATCGACAGGGTATAGTTCACCCCTCCACTTT. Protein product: CASSPTSTGYSSPLHF.

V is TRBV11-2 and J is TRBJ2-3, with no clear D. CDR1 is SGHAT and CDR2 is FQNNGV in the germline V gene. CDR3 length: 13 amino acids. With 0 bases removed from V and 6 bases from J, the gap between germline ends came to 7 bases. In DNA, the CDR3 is TGTGCCAGCAGCTTAGATCCCCAGGATACGCAGTATTTT. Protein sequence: CASSLDPQDTQYF.

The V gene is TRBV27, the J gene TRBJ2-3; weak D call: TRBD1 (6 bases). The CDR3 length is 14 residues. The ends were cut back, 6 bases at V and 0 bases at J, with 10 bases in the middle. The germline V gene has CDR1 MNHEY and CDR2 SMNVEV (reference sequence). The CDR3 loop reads CASRVDRSTDTQYF. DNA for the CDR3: TGTGCCAGCAGGGTGGACAGAAGCACAGATACGCAGTATTTT.

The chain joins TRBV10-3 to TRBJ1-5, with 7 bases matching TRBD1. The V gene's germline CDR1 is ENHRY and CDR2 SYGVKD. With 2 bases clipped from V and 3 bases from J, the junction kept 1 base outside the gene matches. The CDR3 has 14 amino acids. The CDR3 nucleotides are TGTGCCATCAGTGAGGGACAGGTCAATCAGCCCCAGCATTTT. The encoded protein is CAISEGQVNQPQHF.

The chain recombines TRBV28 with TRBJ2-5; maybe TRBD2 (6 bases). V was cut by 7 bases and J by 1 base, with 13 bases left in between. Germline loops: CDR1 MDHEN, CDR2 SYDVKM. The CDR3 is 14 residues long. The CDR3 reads CASKRGGFQETQYF. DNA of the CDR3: TGTGCCAGCAAGAGGGGAGGCTTCCAAGAGACCCAGTACTTC.

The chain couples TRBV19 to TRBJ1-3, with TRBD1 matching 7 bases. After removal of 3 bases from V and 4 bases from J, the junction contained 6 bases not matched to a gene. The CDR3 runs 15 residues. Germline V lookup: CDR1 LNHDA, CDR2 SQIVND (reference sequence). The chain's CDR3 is CASSMGTESGNTIYF. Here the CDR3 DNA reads TGTGCCAGTAGTATGGGGACAGAGAGCGGAAACACCATATATTTT.

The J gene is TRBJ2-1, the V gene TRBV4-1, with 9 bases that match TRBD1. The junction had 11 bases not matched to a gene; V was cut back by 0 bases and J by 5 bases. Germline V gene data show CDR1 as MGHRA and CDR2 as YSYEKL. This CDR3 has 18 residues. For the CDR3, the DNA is TGCGCCAGCAGCCAAGATATAGTATTGGGACAGGGCCACAATGAGCAGTTCTTC. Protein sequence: CASSQDIVLGQGHNEQFF.

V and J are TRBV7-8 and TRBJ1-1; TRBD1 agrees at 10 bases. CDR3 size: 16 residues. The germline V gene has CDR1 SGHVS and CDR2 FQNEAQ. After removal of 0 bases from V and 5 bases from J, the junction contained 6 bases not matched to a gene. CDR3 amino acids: CASSLAYRTGGTEAFF. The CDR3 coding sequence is TGTGCCAGCAGCTTAGCCTACCGGACAGGGGGAACTGAAGCTTTCTTT.

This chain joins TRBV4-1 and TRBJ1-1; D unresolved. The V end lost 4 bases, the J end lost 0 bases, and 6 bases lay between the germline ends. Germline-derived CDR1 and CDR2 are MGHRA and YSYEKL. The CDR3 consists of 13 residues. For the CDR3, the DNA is TGCGCCAGCAGCCTGAGTATGAACACTGAAGCTTTCTTT. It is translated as CASSLSMNTEAFF.

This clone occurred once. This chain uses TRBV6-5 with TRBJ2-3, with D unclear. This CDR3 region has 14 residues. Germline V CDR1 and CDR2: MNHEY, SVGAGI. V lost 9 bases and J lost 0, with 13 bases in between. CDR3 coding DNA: TGTGCCAGTTCCAGTCTTACGAGCACAGATACGCAGTATTTT. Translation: CASSSLTSTDTQYF.

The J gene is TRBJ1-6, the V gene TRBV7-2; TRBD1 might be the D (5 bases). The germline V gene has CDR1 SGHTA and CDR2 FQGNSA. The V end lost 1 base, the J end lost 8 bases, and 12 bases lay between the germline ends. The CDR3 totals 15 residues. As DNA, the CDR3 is TGTGCCAGCAGCTTAGACTGGGGGGGGGATTCACCCCTCCACTTT. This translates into CASSLDWGGDSPLHF.

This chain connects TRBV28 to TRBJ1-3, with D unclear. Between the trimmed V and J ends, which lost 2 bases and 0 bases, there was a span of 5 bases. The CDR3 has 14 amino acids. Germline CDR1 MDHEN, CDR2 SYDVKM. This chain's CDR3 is CASSLVFSGNTIYF. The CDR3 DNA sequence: TGTGCCAGCAGTTTAGTATTCTCTGGAAACACCATATATTTT. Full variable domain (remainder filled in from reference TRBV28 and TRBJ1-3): DVKVTQSSRYLVKRTGEKVFLECVQDMDHENMFWYRQDPGLGLRLIYFSYDVKMKEKGDIPEGYSVSREKKERFSLILESASTNQTSMYLCASSLVFSGNTIYFGEGSWLTVV.

CDR3 sequence (DNA): TGTGCCAGCAGTACCCGGGACACTGGTACCAATGAGCAGTTCTTC. Residues: CASSTRDTGTNEQFF. The chain employs TRBV6-6 and TRBJ2-1; D might be TRBD1 (6 bases). Germline loops: CDR1 MNHNY, CDR2 SVGAGI (reference sequence). Trimming took off 5 bases at V and 6 bases at J, with 17 bases between the two ends. The CDR3 length is 15 residues.

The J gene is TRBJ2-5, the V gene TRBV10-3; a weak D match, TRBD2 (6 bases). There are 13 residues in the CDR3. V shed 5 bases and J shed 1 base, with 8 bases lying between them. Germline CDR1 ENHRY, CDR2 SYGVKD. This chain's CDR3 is CAISRGSQETQYF. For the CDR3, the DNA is TGTGCCATCAGTCGGGGGAGCCAAGAGACCCAGTACTTC.

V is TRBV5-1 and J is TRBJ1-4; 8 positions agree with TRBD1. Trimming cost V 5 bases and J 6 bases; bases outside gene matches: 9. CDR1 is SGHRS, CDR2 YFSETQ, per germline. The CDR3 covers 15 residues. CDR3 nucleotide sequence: TGCGCCAGCAGAGGGGGGGACAGGTGGGATGAAAAACTGTTTTTT. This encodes CASRGGDRWDEKLFF.

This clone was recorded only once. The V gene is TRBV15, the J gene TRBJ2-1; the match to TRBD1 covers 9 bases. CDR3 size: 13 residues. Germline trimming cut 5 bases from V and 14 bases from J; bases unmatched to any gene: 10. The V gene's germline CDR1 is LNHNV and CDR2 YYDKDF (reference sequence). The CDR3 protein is CATSARPGQGEFF. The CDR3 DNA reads TGTGCCACCAGCGCCCGACCGGGACAGGGCGAGTTCTTC. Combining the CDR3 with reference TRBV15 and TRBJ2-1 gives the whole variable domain DAMVIQNPRYQVTQFGKPVTLSCSQTLNHNVMYWYQQKSSQAPKLLFHYYDKDFNNEADTPDNFQSRRPNTSFCFLDIRSPGLGDTAMYLCATSARPGQGEFFGPGTRLTVL.

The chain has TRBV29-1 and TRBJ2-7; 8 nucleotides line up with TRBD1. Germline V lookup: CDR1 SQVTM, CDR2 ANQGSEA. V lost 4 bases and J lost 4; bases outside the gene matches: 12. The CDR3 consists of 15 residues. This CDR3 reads CSVGWGTGSLYEQYF. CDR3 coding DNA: TGCAGCGTTGGGTGGGGGACAGGTTCACTGTACGAGCAGTACTTC.

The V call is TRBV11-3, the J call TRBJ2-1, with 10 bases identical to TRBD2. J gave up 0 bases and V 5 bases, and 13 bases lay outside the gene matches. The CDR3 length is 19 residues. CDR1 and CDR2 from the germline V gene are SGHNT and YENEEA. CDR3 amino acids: CASSPIGLAAQSSYNEQFF. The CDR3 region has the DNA TGTGCCAGCAGCCCCATCGGACTAGCGGCTCAAAGCTCCTACAATGAGCAGTTCTTC.